This T cell receptor (beta chain) was sequenced for a study of T cell repertoires in cytomegalovirus infection (dated by TCRdb to about 2019). The study in broad terms: Alongside well-studied HLA-B-restricted epitopes, the peptide stimulations were aimed at recently identified HLA-C-restricted CMV epitopes, whose presentation resists viral immunomodulation. Donor HLA type was relevant to the analysis, as public TCR beta signatures indicated carriage of CMV infection together with the matching HLA type.

The study at large found these results: In both this cohort and an independent cohort of 350 to 400 donors, the cumulative frequency of public TCR beta family members distinguished carriers of CMV infection plus the relevant HLA type. The ex vivo response was dominated by HLA-C-restricted CMV-specific TCR beta clonotypes, and the single most frequent clonotype in two of eight donors was supplied by these HLA-C-restricted clonotypes.

The sample's treatment or condition, from its label and the paper: in vitro stimulation with specific CMV peptide epitopes to enrich CMV-specific T cells. Only a few counts were recorded for this clonotype. Its antigen is still unknown. No clone much larger than this one lies a single base away; base qualities are absent. V is cut by 6 bases and J by 5 bases, and the space between the germline ends is 14 bases. Its CDR3 holds 15 amino acids, cysteine through phenylalanine. The DNA shown is the 45-base CDR3, in frame from base 1. The sequencer was an Illumina HiSeq 1500. TCRdb passed the public sequencing reads through fastp at Q25 and MiXCR, retaining productive beta sequences. A single entry per CDR3 protein holds the most common genes and DNA from its merged rows. This sample has about 920,000 distinct CDR3 sequences in its table, and around a third of those were observed once. The top ten clones comprise over 12% of the sample.

The V gene is TRBV12-3 or TRBV12-4 and the J gene is TRBJ2-6, with a weak D call of TRBD2 (5 bases match). The sequence derives from a human donor in good health (CMV status not recorded). Some clones in this sample may be carry-over from other donors' samples. The input for sequencing was cultured CD8+ T cells from PBMCs, taken from culture after CMV antigen stimulation. The DNA sequence is as follows: TGTGCCAGCAGACCAAGCGGCTTTCGGGCCAACGTCCTGACTTTC. This is translated as CASRPSGFRANVLTF.